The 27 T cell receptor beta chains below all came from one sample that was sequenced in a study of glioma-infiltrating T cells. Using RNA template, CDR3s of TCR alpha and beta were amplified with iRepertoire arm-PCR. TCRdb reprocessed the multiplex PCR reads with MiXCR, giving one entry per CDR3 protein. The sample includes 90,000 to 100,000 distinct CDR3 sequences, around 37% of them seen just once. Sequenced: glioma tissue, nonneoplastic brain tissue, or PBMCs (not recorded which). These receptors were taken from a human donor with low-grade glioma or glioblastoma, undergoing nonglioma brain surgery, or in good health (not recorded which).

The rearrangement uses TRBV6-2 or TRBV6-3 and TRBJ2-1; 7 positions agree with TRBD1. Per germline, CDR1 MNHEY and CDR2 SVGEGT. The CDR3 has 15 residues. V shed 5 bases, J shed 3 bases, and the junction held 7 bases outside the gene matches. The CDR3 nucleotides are TGTGCCAGCAGTCGCAAACAGGGGATCTACAATGAGCAGTTCTTC. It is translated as CASSRKQGIYNEQFF.

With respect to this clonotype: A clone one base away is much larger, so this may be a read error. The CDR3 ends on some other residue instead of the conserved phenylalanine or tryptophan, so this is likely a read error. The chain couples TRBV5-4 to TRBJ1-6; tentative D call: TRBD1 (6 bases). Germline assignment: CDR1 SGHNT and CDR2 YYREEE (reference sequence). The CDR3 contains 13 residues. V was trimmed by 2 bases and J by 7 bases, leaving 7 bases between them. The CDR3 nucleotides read TGTGCCAGCAGCTTTCAGGGGAATTCACCCCTCCACTCT. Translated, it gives CASSFQGNSPLHS.

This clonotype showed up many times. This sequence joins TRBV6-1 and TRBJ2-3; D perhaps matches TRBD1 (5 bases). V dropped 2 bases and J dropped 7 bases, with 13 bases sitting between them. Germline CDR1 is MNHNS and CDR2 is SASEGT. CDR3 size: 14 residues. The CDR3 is CASSESQGVNTQYF. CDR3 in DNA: TGTGCCAGCAGTGAATCGCAGGGTGTGAATACGCAGTATTTT.

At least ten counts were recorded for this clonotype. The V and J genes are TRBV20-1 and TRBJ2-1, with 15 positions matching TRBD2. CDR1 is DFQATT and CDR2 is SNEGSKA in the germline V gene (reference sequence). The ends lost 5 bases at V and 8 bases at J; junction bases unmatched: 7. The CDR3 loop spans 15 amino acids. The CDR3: CSAPGTSGGWDEQFF. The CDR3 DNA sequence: TGCAGTGCTCCCGGGACTAGCGGGGGGTGGGATGAGCAGTTCTTC.

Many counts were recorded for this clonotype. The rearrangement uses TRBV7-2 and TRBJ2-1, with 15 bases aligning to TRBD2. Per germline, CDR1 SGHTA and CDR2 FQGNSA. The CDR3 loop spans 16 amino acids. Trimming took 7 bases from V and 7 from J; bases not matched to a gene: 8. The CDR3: CASTLSGTSGRNEQFF. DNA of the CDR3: TGTGCCAGCACCCTCTCCGGGACTAGCGGGAGGAATGAGCAGTTCTTC.

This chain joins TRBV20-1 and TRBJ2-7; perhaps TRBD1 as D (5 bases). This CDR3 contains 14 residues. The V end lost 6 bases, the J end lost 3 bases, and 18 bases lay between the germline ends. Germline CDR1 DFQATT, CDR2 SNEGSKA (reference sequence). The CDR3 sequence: CSAVFQGMYYEQYF. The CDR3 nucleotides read TGCAGTGCCGTCTTCCAGGGAATGTACTACGAGCAGTACTTC.

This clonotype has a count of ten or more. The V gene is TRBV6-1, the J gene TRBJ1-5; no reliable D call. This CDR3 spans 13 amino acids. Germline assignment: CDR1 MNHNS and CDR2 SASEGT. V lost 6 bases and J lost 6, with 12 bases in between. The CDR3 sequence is CASRRTEVQPQHF. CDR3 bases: TGTGCCAGCAGACGTACTGAAGTTCAGCCCCAGCATTTT.

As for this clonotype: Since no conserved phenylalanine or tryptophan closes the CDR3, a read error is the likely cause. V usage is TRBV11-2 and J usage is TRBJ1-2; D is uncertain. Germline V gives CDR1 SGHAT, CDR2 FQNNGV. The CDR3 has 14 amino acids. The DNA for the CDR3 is TGCGCCAGCAGCCGAGGCGACAATTTCTATGGCTACACCTAC. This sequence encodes CASSRGDNFYGYTY.

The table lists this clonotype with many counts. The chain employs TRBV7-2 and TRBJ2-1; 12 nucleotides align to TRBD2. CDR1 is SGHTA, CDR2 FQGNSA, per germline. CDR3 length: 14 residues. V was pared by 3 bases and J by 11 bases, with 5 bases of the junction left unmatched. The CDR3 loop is CASSLRLAGGKQFF. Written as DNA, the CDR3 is TGTGCCAGCAGCTTGCGGCTAGCGGGGGGGAAGCAGTTCTTC.

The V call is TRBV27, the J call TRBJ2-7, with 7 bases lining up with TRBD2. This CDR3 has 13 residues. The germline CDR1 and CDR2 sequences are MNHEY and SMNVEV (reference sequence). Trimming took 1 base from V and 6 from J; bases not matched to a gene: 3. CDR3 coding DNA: TGTGCCAGCAGTTTATTGGCTAGCGGCGAGCAGTACTTC. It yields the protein CASSLLASGEQYF.

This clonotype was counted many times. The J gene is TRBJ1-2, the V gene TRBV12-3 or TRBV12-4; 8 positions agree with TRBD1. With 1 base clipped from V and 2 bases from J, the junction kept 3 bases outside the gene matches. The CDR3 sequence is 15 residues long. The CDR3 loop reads CASSLGTGINYGYTF. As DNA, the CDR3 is TGTGCCAGCAGTTTAGGGACAGGGATCAACTATGGCTACACCTTC.

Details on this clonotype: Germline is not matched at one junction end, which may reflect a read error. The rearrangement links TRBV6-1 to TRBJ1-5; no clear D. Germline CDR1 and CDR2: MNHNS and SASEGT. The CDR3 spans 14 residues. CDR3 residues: CAISGFRRNQPQHF. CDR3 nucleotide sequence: TGTGCCATCAGTGGTTTTCGGCGAAATCAGCCCCAGCATTTT.

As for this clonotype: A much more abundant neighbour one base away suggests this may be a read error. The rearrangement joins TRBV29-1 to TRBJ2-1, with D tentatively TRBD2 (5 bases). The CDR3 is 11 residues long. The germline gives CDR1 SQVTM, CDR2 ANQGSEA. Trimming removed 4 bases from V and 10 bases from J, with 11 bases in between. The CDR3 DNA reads TGCAGCGTTGGCGGACTTCGGGAGCAGTTCTTC. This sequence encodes CSVGGLREQFF.

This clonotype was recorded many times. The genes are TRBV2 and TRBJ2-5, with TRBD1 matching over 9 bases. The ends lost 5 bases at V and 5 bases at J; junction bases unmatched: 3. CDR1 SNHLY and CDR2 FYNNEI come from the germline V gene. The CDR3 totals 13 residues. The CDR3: CASSRDRDETQYF. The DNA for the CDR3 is TGTGCCAGCAGTAGGGACAGGGATGAGACCCAGTACTTC.

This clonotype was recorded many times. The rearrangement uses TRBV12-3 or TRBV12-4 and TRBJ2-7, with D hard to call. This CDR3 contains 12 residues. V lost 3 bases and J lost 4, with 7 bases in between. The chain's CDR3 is CASSFNGYEQYF. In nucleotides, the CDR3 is TGTGCCAGCAGTTTTAACGGGTACGAGCAGTACTTC.

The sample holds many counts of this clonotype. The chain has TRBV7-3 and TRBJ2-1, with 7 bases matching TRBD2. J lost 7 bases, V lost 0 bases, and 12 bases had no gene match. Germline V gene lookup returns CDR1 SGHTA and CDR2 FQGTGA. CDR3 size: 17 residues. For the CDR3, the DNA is TGTGCCAGCAGCTTAACGGGAGCGGGAAACCAAGGGAATGAGCAGTTCTTC. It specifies CASSLTGAGNQGNEQFF.

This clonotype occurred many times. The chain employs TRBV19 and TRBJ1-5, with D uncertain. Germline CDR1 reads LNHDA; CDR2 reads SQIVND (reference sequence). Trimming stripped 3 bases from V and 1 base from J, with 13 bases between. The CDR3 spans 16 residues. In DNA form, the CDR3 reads TGTGCCAGTAGTATGAGATCGGCGGGGAGCAATCAGCCCCAGCATTTT. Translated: CASSMRSAGSNQPQHF.

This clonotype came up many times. The CDR3 nucleotides are TGTGCCAGCAGCGTTTCATCCGGGACAGGGAAACGACCTAACTACTCTGGAAACACCATATATTTT. Translating it yields CASSVSSGTGKRPNYSGNTIYF. V gene TRBV7-4 combines with J gene TRBJ1-3, with 9 bases that match TRBD1. The CDR3 loop spans 22 amino acids. Germline lookup yields CDR1 SGHVT and CDR2 SQSDAQ. J was trimmed by 0 bases and V by 5 bases; bases with no gene match: 23.

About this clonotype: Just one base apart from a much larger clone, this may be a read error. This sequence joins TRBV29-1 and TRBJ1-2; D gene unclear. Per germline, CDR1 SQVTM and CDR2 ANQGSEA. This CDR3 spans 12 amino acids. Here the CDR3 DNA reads TGCAGCGTAGTGGTGGCGATGGAGGGCTACAACTTC. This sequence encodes CSVVVAMEGYNF.

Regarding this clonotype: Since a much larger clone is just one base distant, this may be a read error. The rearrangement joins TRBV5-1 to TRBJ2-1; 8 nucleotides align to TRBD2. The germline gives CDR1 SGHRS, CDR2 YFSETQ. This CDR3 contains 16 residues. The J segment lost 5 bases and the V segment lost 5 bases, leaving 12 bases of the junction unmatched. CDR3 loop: CASREQLAGWDNEQFF. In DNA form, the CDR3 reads TGCGCCAGCAGGGAGCAATTAGCGGGATGGGACAATGAGCAGTTCTTC.

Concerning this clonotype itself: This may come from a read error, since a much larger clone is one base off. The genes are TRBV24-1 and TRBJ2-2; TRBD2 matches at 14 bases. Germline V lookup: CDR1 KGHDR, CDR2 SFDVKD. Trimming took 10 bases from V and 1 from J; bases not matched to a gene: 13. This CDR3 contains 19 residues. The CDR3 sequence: CATRSPGTSGGVNTGELFF. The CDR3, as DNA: TGTGCCACACGGTCTCCCGGGACTAGCGGGGGAGTGAACACCGGGGAGCTGTTTTTT.

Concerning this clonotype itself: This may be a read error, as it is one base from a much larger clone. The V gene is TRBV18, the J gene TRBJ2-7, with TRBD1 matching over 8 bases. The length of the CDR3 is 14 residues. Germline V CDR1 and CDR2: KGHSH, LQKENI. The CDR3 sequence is CASSPDRVSDEKYF. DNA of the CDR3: TGTGCCAGCTCCCCGGACAGGGTCTCTGACGAGAAGTACTTC.

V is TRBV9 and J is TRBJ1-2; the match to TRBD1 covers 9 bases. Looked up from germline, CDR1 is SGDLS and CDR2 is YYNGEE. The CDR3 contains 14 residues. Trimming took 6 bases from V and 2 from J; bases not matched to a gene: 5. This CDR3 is CASNSGQGNYGYTF. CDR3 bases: TGTGCCAGCAACTCGGGACAGGGAAACTATGGCTACACCTTC.

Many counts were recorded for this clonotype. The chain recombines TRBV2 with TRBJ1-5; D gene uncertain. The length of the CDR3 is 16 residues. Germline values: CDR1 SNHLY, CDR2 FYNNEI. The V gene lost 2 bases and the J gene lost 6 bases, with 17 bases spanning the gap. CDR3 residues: CASSEYLANPGQPQHF. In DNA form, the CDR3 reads TGTGCCAGCAGTGAATATCTTGCCAACCCGGGTCAGCCCCAGCATTTT.

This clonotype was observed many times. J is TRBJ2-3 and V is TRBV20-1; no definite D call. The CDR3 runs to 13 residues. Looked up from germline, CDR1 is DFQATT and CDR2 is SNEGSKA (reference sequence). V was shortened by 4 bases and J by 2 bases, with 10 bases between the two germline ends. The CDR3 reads CSATDIPTDTQYF. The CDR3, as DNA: TGCAGTGCTACCGACATCCCCACAGATACGCAGTATTTT.

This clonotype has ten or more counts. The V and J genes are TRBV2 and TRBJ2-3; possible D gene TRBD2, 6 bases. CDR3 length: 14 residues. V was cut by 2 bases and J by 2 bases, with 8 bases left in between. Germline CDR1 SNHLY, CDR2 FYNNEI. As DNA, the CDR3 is TGTGCCAGCAGTGAATCTAGCGCCACAGATACGCAGTATTTT. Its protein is CASSESSATDTQYF.

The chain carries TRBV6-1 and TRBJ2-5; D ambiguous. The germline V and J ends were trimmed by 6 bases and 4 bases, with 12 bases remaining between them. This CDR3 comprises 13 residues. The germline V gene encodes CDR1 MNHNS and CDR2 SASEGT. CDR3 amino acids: CASRPPAAETQYF. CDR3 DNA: TGTGCCAGCAGACCGCCAGCTGCAGAGACCCAGTACTTC.